This T cell receptor (beta chain) was captured by sequencing in a study of tumor and adjacent non-tumor tissue in lung cancer. Study conclusions and caveats: Normal lung showed higher cumulative top 100 clone frequency than tumor.

Germline CDR1 and CDR2: LGHNT and FRNRAP. The CDR3 extends over 17 amino acids. The library came from three nested PCR rounds adapted from ARM-PCR protocols. One entry per CDR3 protein results from TCRdb running MiXCR on the multiplex PCR reads. The top ten clones hold roughly 10% of a sample with around 86,000 distinct CDR3 sequences, over 60% of them seen once. Notes on this clonotype: Its target is unknown. An end of the junction differs from the germline gene, which may be a read error.

RNA was extracted from bulk tissue without any cell sorting. The chain combines TRBV12-5 with TRBJ2-3, with 10 positions matching TRBD1. The source material was lung tumor tissue. This TCR came from a woman between 40 and 55 years old with non-small cell lung cancer. In DNA, the CDR3 is TGTGCTAATGGTTTCTCTCGGACAGGGGGTCTCACAGATACGCAGTATTTT. Its translation: CANGFSRTGGLTDTQYF.